This T cell receptor beta chain was documented in a study of CD8+CD57+ T cells in acquired aplastic anemia. Across the whole study: Mean yield of DNA from sorted CD4+ and CD8+ cells was about 3.2 ug.

General observations from the study: Comparison of patients with controls identified roughly 30 shared CD8+ CDR3 sequences.

Points on this clonotype: Its specificity is not known.

The germline CDR1 and CDR2 sequences are SGHVS and FNYEAQ. V was clipped by 0 bases and J by 4 bases, with 8 bases between them. CDR3 size: 14 residues. Profiling of TCR beta VDJ combinations and CDR3 sequences used genomic DNA as template. MiXCR, run by TCRdb on the reads, gives a single entry per CDR3 protein. The repertoire holds some 150,000 distinct CDR3 sequences, 71% seen once, with approximately 50% in the top ten. Sequenced patients had shown CD8+CD57+ cell expansion by flow cytometry. What was sequenced was sorted CD4+, CD8+, or CD8+CD57+ T cells (not recorded which) from PBMCs. The receptor was derived from a human donor with aplastic anemia. The rearrangement uses TRBV7-6 and TRBJ2-3; the D gene could be TRBD1 or TRBD2 (5 bases each). The CDR3 here is CASSLAGPADTQYF. CDR3 sequence (DNA): TGTGCCAGCAGCTTAGCGGGACCGGCAGATACGCAGTATTTT. Full variable domain (remainder filled in from reference TRBV7-6 and TRBJ2-3): GAGVSQSPRYKVTKRGQDVALRCDPISGHVSLYWYRQALGQGPEFLTYFNYEAQQDKSGLPNDRFSAERPEGSISTLTIQRTEQRDSAMYRCASSLAGPADTQYFGPGTRLTVL.